This T cell receptor (beta chain) was captured in a study of blood T cell repertoires in COVID-19. V lost 0 bases and J 2 bases, leaving 11 bases between the germline ends. The CDR3 consists of 16 residues. Germline CDR1 reads KGHSH; CDR2 reads LQKENI. Using immunoSEQ multiplex PCR, the repertoire was profiled, and TCRdb retains in-frame clones only, with some absent. The repertoire holds about 140,000 clones, with around 90% as singletons. The chain uses TRBV18 and TRBJ2-1; D may be TRBD2 (5 bases). The receptor comes from a man in his sixties with active or convalescent COVID-19. Sequencing was done on a sample of peripheral blood. In DNA, the CDR3 is TGTGCCAGCTCACCACCTAGCGTGGGCCCCTACAATGAGCAGTTCTTC. This translates into CASSPPSVGPYNEQFF.